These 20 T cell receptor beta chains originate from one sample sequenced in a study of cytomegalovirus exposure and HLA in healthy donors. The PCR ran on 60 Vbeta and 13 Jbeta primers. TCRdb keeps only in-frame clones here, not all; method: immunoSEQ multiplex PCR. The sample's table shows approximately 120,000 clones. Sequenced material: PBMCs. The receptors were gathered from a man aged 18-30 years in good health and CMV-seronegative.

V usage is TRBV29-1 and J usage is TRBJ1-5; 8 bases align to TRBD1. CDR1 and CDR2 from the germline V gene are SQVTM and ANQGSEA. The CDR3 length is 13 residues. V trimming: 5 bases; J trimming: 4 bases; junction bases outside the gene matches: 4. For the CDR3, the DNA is TGCAGCGTTAGGCAGGGGGCTAATCAGCCCCAGCATTTT. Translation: CSVRQGANQPQHF.

This CDR3 is CASSPRTGNEKLFF. DNA of the CDR3: TGTGCCAGCAGTCCGCGGACAGGGAATGAAAAACTGTTTTTT. The V gene is TRBV6-1, the J gene TRBJ1-4; 8 bases fit TRBD1. Losses at the gene ends were 5 bases for V and 5 bases for J; bases not matched to a gene: 4. Germline CDR1 and CDR2: MNHNS and SASEGT. The CDR3 covers 14 residues.

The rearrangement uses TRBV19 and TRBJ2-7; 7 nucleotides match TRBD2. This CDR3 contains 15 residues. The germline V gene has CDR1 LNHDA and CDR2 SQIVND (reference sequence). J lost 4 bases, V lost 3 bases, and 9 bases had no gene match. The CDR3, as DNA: TGTGCCAGTAGTATCCGCCTAGCGGATTTATACGAGCAGTACTTC. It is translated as CASSIRLADLYEQYF.

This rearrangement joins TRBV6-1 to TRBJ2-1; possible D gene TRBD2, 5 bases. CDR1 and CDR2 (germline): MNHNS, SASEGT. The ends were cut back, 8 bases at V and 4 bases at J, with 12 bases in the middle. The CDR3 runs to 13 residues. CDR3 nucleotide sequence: TGTGCCAGCGTAAACGGGATTTACAATGAGCAGTTCTTC. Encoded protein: CASVNGIYNEQFF.

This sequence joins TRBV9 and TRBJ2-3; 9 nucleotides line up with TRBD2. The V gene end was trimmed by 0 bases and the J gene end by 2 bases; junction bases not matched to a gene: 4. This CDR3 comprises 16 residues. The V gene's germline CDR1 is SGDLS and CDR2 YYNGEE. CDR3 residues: CASSVGTSETTDTQYF. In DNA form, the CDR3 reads TGTGCCAGCAGCGTAGGGACTAGCGAGACCACAGATACGCAGTATTTT.

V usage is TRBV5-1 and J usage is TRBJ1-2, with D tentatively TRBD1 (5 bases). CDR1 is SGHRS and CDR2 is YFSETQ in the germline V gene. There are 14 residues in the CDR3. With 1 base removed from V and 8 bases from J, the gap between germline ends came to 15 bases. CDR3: CASSLKAQGWGYTF. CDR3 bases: TGCGCCAGCAGCTTGAAGGCCCAGGGTTGGGGCTACACCTTC.

As DNA, the CDR3 is TGTGCCAGCAGCCCCCGACAGGGCCACTATGGCTACACCTTC. Translated, it gives CASSPRQGHYGYTF. This chain links TRBV7-9 with TRBJ1-2; 7 positions agree with TRBD1. Germline V CDR1 and CDR2: SEHNR, FQNEAQ (reference sequence). Trimming removed 5 bases from V and 3 bases from J; junction bases left unmatched: 6. The CDR3 length is 14 residues.

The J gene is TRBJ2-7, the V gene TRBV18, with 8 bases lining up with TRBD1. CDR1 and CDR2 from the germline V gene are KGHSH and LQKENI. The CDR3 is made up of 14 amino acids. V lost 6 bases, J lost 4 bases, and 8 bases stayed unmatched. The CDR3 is CASSPDRAEYEQYF. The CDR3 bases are TGTGCCAGCTCCCCGGACAGGGCGGAATACGAGCAGTACTTC.

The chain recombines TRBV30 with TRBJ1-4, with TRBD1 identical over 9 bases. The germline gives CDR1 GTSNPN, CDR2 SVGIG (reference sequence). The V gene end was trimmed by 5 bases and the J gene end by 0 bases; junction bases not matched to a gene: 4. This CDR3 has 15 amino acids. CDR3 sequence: CAWSTGGATNEKLFF. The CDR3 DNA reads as TGTGCCTGGTCGACAGGGGGAGCAACTAATGAAAAACTGTTTTTT.

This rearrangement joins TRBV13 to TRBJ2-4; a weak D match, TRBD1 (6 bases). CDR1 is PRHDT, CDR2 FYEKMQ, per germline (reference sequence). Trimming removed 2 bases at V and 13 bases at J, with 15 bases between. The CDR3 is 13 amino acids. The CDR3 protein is CASSLTSRGSQYF. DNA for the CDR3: TGTGCCAGCAGCTTAACTTCTAGGGGGAGCCAGTACTTC. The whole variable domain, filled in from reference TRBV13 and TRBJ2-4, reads AAGVIQSPRHLIKEKRETATLKCYPIPRHDTVYWYQQGPGQDPQFLISFYEKMQSDKGSIPDRFSAQQFSDYHSELNMSSLELGDSALYFCASSLTSRGSQYFGAGTRLSVL.

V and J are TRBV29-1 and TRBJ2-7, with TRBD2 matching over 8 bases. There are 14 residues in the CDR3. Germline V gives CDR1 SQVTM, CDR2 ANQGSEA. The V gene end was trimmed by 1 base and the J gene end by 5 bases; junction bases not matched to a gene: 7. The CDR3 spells CSVEGSGRIHEQYF. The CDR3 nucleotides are TGCAGCGTTGAAGGCAGCGGGAGAATCCACGAGCAGTACTTC.

CDR3 region: CATSDNQETQYF. CDR3 coding DNA: TGCGCCACCTCGGACAACCAAGAGACCCAGTACTTC. V and J are TRBV10-2 and TRBJ2-5, with a weak D call TRBD1 (5 bases). Deletions cut 10 bases from V and 0 bases from J, with 9 bases between. CDR3 length: 12 amino acids. Germline-derived CDR1 and CDR2 are WSHSY and SAAADI.

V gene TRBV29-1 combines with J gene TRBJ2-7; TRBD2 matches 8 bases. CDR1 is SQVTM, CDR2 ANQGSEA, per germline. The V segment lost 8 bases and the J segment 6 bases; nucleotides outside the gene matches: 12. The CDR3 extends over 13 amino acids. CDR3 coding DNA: TGCAGCATAGCGGGGCCCCTTCGTGGCGAGCAGTACTTC. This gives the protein CSIAGPLRGEQYF.

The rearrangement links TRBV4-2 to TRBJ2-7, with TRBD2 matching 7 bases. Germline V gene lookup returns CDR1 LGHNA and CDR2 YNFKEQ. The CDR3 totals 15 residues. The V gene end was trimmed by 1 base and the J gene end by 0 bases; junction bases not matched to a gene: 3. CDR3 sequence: CASSQVGGSSYEQYF. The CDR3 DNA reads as TGTGCCAGCAGCCAAGTCGGGGGGAGCTCCTACGAGCAGTACTTC.

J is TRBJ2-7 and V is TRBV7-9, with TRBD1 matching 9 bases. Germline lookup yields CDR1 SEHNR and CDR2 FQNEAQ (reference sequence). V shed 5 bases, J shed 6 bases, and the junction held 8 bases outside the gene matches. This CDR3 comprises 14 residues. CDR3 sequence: CASSGKGTGLEQYF. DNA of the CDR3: TGTGCCAGCAGCGGCAAGGGGACAGGGCTCGAGCAGTACTTC.

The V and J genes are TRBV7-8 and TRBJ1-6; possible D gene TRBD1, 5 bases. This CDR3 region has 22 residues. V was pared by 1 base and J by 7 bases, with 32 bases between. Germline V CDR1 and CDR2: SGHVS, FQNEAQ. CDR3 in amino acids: CASSLVGWAGLAAVGGNSPLHF. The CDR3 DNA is TGTGCCAGCAGCTTAGTTGGATGGGCCGGGTTAGCCGCAGTGGGGGGGAATTCACCCCTCCACTTT.

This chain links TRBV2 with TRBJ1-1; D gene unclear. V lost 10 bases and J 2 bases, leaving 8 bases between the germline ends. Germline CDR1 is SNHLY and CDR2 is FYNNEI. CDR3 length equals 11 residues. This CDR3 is CATAGNTEAFF. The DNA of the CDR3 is TGTGCCACGGCGGGAAACACTGAAGCTTTCTTT. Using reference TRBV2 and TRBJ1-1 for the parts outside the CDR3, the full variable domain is EPEVTQTPSHQVTQMGQEVILRCVPISNHLYFYWYRQILGQKVEFLVSFYNNEISEKSEIFDDQFSVERPDGSNFTLKIRSTKLEDSAMYFCATAGNTEAFFGQGTRLTVV.

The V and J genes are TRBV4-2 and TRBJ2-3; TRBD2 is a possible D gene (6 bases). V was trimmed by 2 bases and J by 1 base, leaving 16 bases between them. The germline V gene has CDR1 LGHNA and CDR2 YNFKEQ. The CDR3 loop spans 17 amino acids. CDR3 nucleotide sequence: TGTGCCAGCAGCCAAACCGGGGGAGCGGAACGCACAGATACGCAGTATTTT. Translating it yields CASSQTGGAERTDTQYF.

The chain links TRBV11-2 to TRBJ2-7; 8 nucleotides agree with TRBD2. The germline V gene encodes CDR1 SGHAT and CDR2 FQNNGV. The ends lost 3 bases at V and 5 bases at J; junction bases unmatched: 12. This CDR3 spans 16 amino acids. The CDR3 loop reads CASSFASGSRYDEQYF. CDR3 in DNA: TGTGCCAGCAGCTTTGCCAGCGGGAGCAGGTACGACGAGCAGTACTTC.

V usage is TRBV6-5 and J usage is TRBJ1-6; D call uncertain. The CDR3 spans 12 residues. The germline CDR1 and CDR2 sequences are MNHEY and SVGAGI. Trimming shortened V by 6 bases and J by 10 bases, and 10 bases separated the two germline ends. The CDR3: CASRYSGSPLHF. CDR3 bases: TGTGCCAGCAGGTACAGCGGATCACCCCTCCACTTT.